The rows below give T cell receptor beta chains drawn from one sample of a study of CD8+ T cells in alopecia areata. Sequencing used immunoSEQ multiplex PCR; TCRdb keeps in-frame clones, though not all of them. This table has approximately 65,000 clones, about 43% appearing once. Sample: CD8+ T cells sorted from blood, taken around week 37, from a patient treated with tofacitinib. These receptors were obtained from a human donor with alopecia areata. Each CDR3 is given with its conserved first and last residue. The order of the fields is CDR3 length, J gene, D gene, clone size, V gene, CDR3 protein, CDR3 DNA. The D gene is left open where the match is weak. The size entry is marked missing in some rows and otherwise reads once, few, many or a size class.

CDR3 length: 15; J gene: TRBJ1-1; D gene: -; clone size: -; V gene: TRBV29-1; CDR3 protein: CSVEGGEGIWTEAFF; CDR3 DNA: TGCAGCGTTGAAGGGGGCGAGGGGATTTGGACTGAAGCTTTCTTT
CDR3 length: 13; J gene: TRBJ2-5; D gene: -; clone size: -; V gene: TRBV19; CDR3 protein: CASSIRGGETQYF; CDR3 DNA: TGTGCCAGTAGTATCAGGGGAGGGGAGACCCAGTACTTC
CDR3 length: 13; J gene: TRBJ2-7; D gene: TRBD2; clone size: -; V gene: TRBV30; CDR3 protein: CAWSTRERYEQYF; CDR3 DNA: TGTGCCTGGTCTACGCGGGAGAGGTACGAGCAGTACTTC
CDR3 length: 15; J gene: TRBJ2-7; D gene: -; clone size: -; V gene: TRBV29-1; CDR3 protein: CSVSSLAGFSYEQYF; CDR3 DNA: TGCAGCGTTAGTTCCCTGGCGGGATTCTCCTACGAGCAGTACTTC
CDR3 length: 12; J gene: TRBJ1-5; D gene: -; clone size: -; V gene: TRBV7-9; CDR3 protein: CASSLGVQPQHF; CDR3 DNA: TGTGCCAGCAGCTTAGGGGTTCAGCCCCAGCATTTT
CDR3 length: 14; J gene: TRBJ2-7; D gene: -; clone size: -; V gene: TRBV13; CDR3 protein: CASSLSSGTYEQYF; CDR3 DNA: TGTGCCAGCAGCTTAAGTTCGGGAACCTACGAGCAGTACTTC
CDR3 length: 12; J gene: TRBJ1-1; D gene: -; clone size: few; V gene: TRBV10-2; CDR3 protein: CASSRLERGAFF; CDR3 DNA: TGCGCCAGCAGCCGCCTGGAGCGGGGAGCTTTCTTT
CDR3 length: 13; J gene: TRBJ2-7; D gene: TRBD1; clone size: -; V gene: TRBV15; CDR3 protein: CATSYRTGPEQYF; CDR3 DNA: TGTGCCACCAGTTATCGGACAGGGCCCGAGCAGTACTTC
CDR3 length: 15; J gene: TRBJ2-1; D gene: TRBD2; clone size: few; V gene: TRBV30; CDR3 protein: CAWSVWEGPYNEQFF; CDR3 DNA: TGTGCCTGGAGTGTATGGGAGGGCCCTTACAATGAGCAGTTCTTC
CDR3 length: 15; J gene: TRBJ2-2; D gene: TRBD2; clone size: -; V gene: TRBV7-9; CDR3 protein: CASSPTSGNTGELFF; CDR3 DNA: TGTGCCAGCAGCCCGACTAGCGGCAACACCGGGGAGCTGTTTTTT
CDR3 length: 16; J gene: TRBJ2-1; D gene: TRBD1; clone size: -; V gene: TRBV28; CDR3 protein: CASSSTGESSYNEQFF; CDR3 DNA: TGTGCCAGCAGTTCCACAGGGGAGAGCTCCTACAATGAGCAGTTCTTC
CDR3 length: 17; J gene: TRBJ2-6; D gene: TRBD2; clone size: few; V gene: TRBV28; CDR3 protein: CASNGLAGGGGANVLTF; CDR3 DNA: TGTGCCAGCAACGGACTAGCGGGAGGGGGAGGGGCCAACGTCCTGACTTTC
CDR3 length: 13; J gene: TRBJ2-3; D gene: -; clone size: -; V gene: TRBV30; CDR3 protein: CAWDSGGADTQYF; CDR3 DNA: TGTGCCTGGGACTCCGGAGGGGCAGATACGCAGTATTTT
CDR3 length: 15; J gene: TRBJ2-2; D gene: -; clone size: -; V gene: TRBV5-1; CDR3 protein: CASSFLGQNTGELFF; CDR3 DNA: TGCGCCAGCAGCTTCCTGGGCCAGAACACCGGGGAGCTGTTTTTT
CDR3 length: 13; J gene: TRBJ1-2; D gene: -; clone size: -; V gene: TRBV11-2; CDR3 protein: CASSAGTIDGYTF; CDR3 DNA: TGTGCCAGCAGCGCCGGGACAATCGATGGCTACACCTTC
CDR3 length: 12; J gene: TRBJ2-7; D gene: -; clone size: -; V gene: TRBV2; CDR3 protein: CASRDVRNEQYF; CDR3 DNA: TGTGCCAGCAGGGACGTCCGCAACGAGCAGTACTTC
CDR3 length: 14; J gene: TRBJ2-7; D gene: -; clone size: -; V gene: TRBV4-1; CDR3 protein: CASSQGEGAGEQYF; CDR3 DNA: TGCGCCAGCAGCCAGGGGGAGGGGGCAGGCGAGCAGTACTTC
CDR3 length: 14; J gene: TRBJ2-2; D gene: -; clone size: -; V gene: TRBV7-9; CDR3 protein: CASSLVGRTGELFF; CDR3 DNA: TGTGCCAGCAGCTTGGTGGGAAGGACCGGGGAGCTGTTTTTT
CDR3 length: 17; J gene: TRBJ2-6; D gene: TRBD1; clone size: few; V gene: TRBV27; CDR3 protein: CASPDRDRGSGANVLTF; CDR3 DNA: TGTGCCAGCCCCGATCGGGACAGGGGATCAGGGGCCAACGTCCTGACTTTC
CDR3 length: 14; J gene: TRBJ1-2; D gene: TRBD1; clone size: -; V gene: TRBV30; CDR3 protein: CASPGQGEFWGYTF; CDR3 DNA: TGTGCCTCACCGGGACAGGGAGAGTTTTGGGGCTACACCTTC
CDR3 length: 15; J gene: TRBJ1-5; D gene: -; clone size: -; V gene: TRBV7-2; CDR3 protein: CASSFVNEGGQPQHF; CDR3 DNA: TGTGCCAGCAGCTTCGTAAATGAGGGCGGTCAGCCCCAGCATTTT
CDR3 length: 15; J gene: TRBJ1-2; D gene: -; clone size: -; V gene: TRBV7-2; CDR3 protein: CASSPSRTGNYGYTF; CDR3 DNA: TGTGCCAGCAGCCCCTCCCGGACGGGGAACTATGGCTACACCTTC
CDR3 length: 15; J gene: TRBJ1-1; D gene: -; clone size: -; V gene: TRBV7-9; CDR3 protein: CASSPHRGENTEAFF; CDR3 DNA: TGTGCCAGCAGCCCCCATCGGGGGGAGAACACTGAAGCTTTCTTT
CDR3 length: 12; J gene: TRBJ2-7; D gene: -; clone size: few; V gene: TRBV29-1; CDR3 protein: CSVEVALREQYF; CDR3 DNA: TGCAGCGTTGAGGTCGCCCTCCGCGAGCAGTACTTC